This T cell receptor beta chain was identified during a study of naive and memory T cell subsets. Study findings and constraints: Gini index rose across naive, CM, EM and EMRA in CD4 and CD8.

Concerning this clonotype itself: Its target is unknown.

Two oligonucleotides, mixed equimolar, formed the beta constant-region primer covering TRBC1 and TRBC2. A 12-nucleotide UMI and the SP2 primer were added to the cDNA 3' end by oligonucleotide ligation. TCRdb re-called the UMI-ligation and nested PCR reads with MiXCR, one entry per CDR3 protein. The sample yields 140,000 to 150,000 distinct CDR3 sequences, around 15% seen once. The V end lost 3 bases, the J end lost 2 bases, and 6 bases lay between the germline ends. Germline CDR1 and CDR2: MNHEY and SVGAGI. The CDR3 extends over 13 amino acids. CMV status came from CD4+ IFNgamma after overnight CMV lysate stimulation. After CD4 positive bead selection, the CD4-negative fraction gave CD8 T cells.

The receptor was derived from a human donor in good health. The sequenced sample was naive CD4+ T cells from blood. This chain joins TRBV6-5 and TRBJ2-3; no definite D call. CDR3 in DNA: TGTGCCAGCAGTTATCTAATCACAGATACGCAGTATTTT. This sequence encodes CASSYLITDTQYF.